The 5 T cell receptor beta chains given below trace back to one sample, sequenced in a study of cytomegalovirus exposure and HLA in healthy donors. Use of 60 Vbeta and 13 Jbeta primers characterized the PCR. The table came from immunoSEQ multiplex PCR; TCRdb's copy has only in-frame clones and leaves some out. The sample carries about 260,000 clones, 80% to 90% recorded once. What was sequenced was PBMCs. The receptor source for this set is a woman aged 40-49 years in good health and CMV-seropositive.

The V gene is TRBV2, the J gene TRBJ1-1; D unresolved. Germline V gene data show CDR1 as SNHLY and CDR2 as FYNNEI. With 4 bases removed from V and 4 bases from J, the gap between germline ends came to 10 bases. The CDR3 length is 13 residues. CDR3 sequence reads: CASSVEVGTEAFF. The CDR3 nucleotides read TGTGCCAGCAGTGTGGAGGTAGGCACTGAAGCTTTCTTT.

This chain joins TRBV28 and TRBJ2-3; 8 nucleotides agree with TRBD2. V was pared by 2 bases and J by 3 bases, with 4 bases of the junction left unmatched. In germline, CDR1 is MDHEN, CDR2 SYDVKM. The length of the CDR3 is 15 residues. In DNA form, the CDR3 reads TGTGCCAGCAGTTTAAGGAGCGGGAGTACAGATACGCAGTATTTT. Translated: CASSLRSGSTDTQYF.

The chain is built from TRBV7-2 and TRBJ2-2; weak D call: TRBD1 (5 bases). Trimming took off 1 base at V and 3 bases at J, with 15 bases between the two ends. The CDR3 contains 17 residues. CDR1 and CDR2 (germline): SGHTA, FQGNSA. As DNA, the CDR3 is TGTGCCAGCAGCTTAGGACGTAGGGGCGTCGACACCGGGGAGCTGTTTTTT. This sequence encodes CASSLGRRGVDTGELFF.

The CDR3 is CASSLNPQGTGELFF. CDR3 bases: TGCGCCAGCAGCTTGAATCCGCAGGGCACCGGGGAGCTGTTTTTT. V is TRBV5-1 and J is TRBJ2-2; tentative D call: TRBD1 (5 bases). Deletions cut 1 base from V and 4 bases from J, with 11 bases between. Germline V gene data show CDR1 as SGHRS and CDR2 as YFSETQ. CDR3 length: 15 residues. Supplemented by reference TRBV5-1 and TRBJ2-2, the full variable domain reads KAGVTQTPRYLIKTRGQQVTLSCSPISGHRSVSWYQQTPGQGLQFLFEYFSETQRNKGNFPGRFSGRQFSNSRSEMNVSTLELGDSALYLCASSLNPQGTGELFFGEGSRLTVL.

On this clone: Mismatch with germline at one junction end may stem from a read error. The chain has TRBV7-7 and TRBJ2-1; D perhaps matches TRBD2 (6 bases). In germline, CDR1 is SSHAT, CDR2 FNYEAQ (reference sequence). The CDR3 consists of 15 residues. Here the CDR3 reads CASSPGVSSYNEQFF. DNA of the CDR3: TGTGCTAGCAGCCCGGGGGTTAGCTCCTACAATGAGCAGTTCTTC.